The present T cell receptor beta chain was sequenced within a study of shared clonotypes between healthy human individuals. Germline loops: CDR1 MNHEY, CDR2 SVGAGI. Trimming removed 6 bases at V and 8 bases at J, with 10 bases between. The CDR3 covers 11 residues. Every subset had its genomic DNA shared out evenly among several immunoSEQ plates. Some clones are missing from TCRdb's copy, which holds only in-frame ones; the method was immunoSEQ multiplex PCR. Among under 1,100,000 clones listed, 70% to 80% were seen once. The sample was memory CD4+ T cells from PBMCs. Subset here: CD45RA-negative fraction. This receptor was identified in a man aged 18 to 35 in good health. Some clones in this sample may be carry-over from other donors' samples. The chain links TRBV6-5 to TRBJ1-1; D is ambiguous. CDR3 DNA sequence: TGTGCCAGCAGCGGCGGGCAAGAAGCTTTCTTT. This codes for CASSGGQEAFF.